This T cell receptor (beta chain) appears in the sequencing data of a study of T cell repertoires in cytomegalovirus infection. In the study overall: HLA-C-restricted CMV epitopes, recently identified, and well-studied HLA-B-restricted ones were used by the study. It can be stated that public TCR beta signatures indicated CMV infection as well as a matching HLA type. Study-wide results and caveats: Carriers of CMV plus the relevant HLA were identified by cumulative public TCR beta family frequency. The study found HLA-C-restricted CMV-specific TCR beta clonotypes dominating the ex vivo response.

This clonotype turned up a few times. Antigen unknown. Per germline, CDR1 SGHTA and CDR2 FQGTGA. The CDR3 length is 16 residues. Trimming pared 4 bases from V and 1 base from J, leaving 13 bases between. MiXCR, applied by TCRdb to the reads, yields one record per CDR3 protein. The table lists hundreds of thousands of distinct CDR3 sequences, around 31% of them singletons, with around 15% in the top ten. The clonotype was recovered from a human donor in good health (CMV status not recorded). Some clones in this sample may be carry-over from other donors' samples. V gene TRBV7-3 combines with J gene TRBJ2-2; TRBD1 might be the D (5 bases). This material consisted of cultured CD8+ T cells from PBMCs, taken from culture after CMV antigen stimulation. In DNA, the CDR3 is TGTGCCAGCAGCTCCCCAGGGTTGGGGAACACCGGGGAGCTGTTTTTT. Residues: CASSSPGLGNTGELFF.